Below, 26 T cell receptor beta chains from the same sample are listed, as sequenced in a study of cytomegalovirus exposure and HLA in healthy donors. This PCR relied on a set of 60 Vbeta primers and 13 Jbeta primers. Generated by immunoSEQ multiplex PCR, the TCRdb table keeps only in-frame clones and is missing some. This sample contains about 46,000 clones. Material for sequencing was PBMCs. The receptors originated from a middle-aged woman in good health and CMV-seronegative.

The chain combines TRBV7-9 with TRBJ1-1; D is unresolved. Germline V gene sequence: CDR1 SEHNR, CDR2 FQNEAQ (reference sequence). V dropped 2 bases and J dropped 0 bases, with 10 bases sitting between them. CDR3 length: 15 residues. The chain's CDR3 is CASSLMNTMNTEAFF. In DNA, the CDR3 is TGTGCCAGCAGCTTAATGAACACCATGAACACTGAAGCTTTCTTT.

This chain joins TRBV4-3 and TRBJ2-1, with 8 bases lining up with TRBD2. The germline CDR1 and CDR2 sequences are LGHNA and YSLEER. With V trimmed by 0 bases and J by 5 bases, 9 bases remained unmatched. CDR3 length equals 17 residues. This chain's CDR3 is CASSQEGVGRVDNEQFF. The CDR3 region has the DNA TGCGCCAGCAGCCAAGAGGGGGTCGGGAGGGTCGACAATGAGCAGTTCTTC.

With respect to this clone: This sample also contains other DNA sequences that code for the same CDR3. J is TRBJ1-2 and V is TRBV19; 10 bases agree with TRBD1. In germline, CDR1 is LNHDA, CDR2 SQIVND (reference sequence). This CDR3 spans 13 amino acids. V trimming: 4 bases; J trimming: 6 bases; junction bases outside the gene matches: 2. In DNA, the CDR3 is TGTGCCAGTAGTAGGGGACAGGGGAATGGCTACACCTTC. Amino acids: CASSRGQGNGYTF.

The chain recombines TRBV5-4 with TRBJ2-1; the D gene is possibly TRBD2 (5 bases). CDR1 is SGHNT, CDR2 YYREEE, per germline (reference sequence). The CDR3 is 15 amino acids. Deletions cut 0 bases from V and 6 bases from J, with 13 bases between. CDR3 coding DNA: TGTGCCAGCAGCTTGGGGGTAGCGAGTAGCAATGAGCAGTTCTTC. This gives the protein CASSLGVASSNEQFF.

The chain couples TRBV4-1 to TRBJ2-3; 8 nucleotides match TRBD1. Germline-derived CDR1 and CDR2 are MGHRA and YSYEKL. V lost 0 bases to trimming and J lost 2 bases; unmatched junction nucleotides: 4. This CDR3 region has 16 residues. CDR3 in DNA: TGCGCCAGCAGCCAAGATCGGACAGGGTACACAGATACGCAGTATTTT. Translating gives CASSQDRTGYTDTQYF.

This chain connects TRBV11-2 to TRBJ2-7; 8 bases line up with TRBD1. Germline V gives CDR1 SGHAT, CDR2 FQNNGV. The J segment lost 2 bases and the V segment lost 7 bases, leaving 10 bases of the junction unmatched. This CDR3 spans 15 amino acids. The CDR3 spells CASTISRGPAYEQYF. The CDR3 DNA reads as TGTGCCAGCACCATTTCCAGGGGGCCGGCCTACGAGCAGTACTTC.

The chain uses TRBV19 and TRBJ2-1; 8 positions agree with TRBD2. The V gene end was trimmed by 8 bases and the J gene end by 0 bases; junction bases not matched to a gene: 24. This CDR3 contains 21 residues. Germline V CDR1 and CDR2: LNHDA, SQIVND (reference sequence). The CDR3, as DNA: TGTGCCAGTCACTTTAGAAGACCGGGACTAGTGAAACGAAGCTCCTACAATGAGCAGTTCTTC. Amino acid sequence: CASHFRRPGLVKRSSYNEQFF. Full variable domain (rest looked up from reference TRBV19 and TRBJ2-1): DGGITQSPKYLFRKEGQNVTLSCEQNLNHDAMYWYRQDPGQGLRLIYYSQIVNDFQKGDIAEGYSVSREKKESFPLTVTSAQKNPTAFYLCASHFRRPGLVKRSSYNEQFFGPGTRLTVL.

The chain is built from TRBV6-1 and TRBJ2-7; 7 bases are a match to TRBD2. Germline V gene sequence: CDR1 MNHNS, CDR2 SASEGT. This CDR3 contains 15 residues. V was clipped by 10 bases and J by 3 bases; unmatched bases: 15. The CDR3, as DNA: TGTGCCACCCAAAAAGGGGCTGCGGGGGACTACGAGCAGTACTTC. Encoded protein: CATQKGAAGDYEQYF.

This chain's CDR3 is CASSQLKTGEQYF. DNA of the CDR3: TGCGCCAGCAGCCAACTCAAAACGGGGGAGCAGTACTTC. V gene TRBV4-3 combines with J gene TRBJ2-7; D may be TRBD2 (5 bases). Germline loops: CDR1 LGHNA, CDR2 YSLEER. This CDR3 contains 13 residues. The ends were cut back, 2 bases at V and 7 bases at J, with 12 bases in the middle.

The chain combines TRBV4-1 with TRBJ2-1; the match to TRBD1 covers 8 bases. CDR3 length equals 16 residues. V lost 1 base to trimming and J lost 9 bases; unmatched junction nucleotides: 11. CDR1 is MGHRA, CDR2 YSYEKL, per germline. Here the CDR3 reads CASSQGYRGAGGEQFF. DNA of the CDR3: TGCGCCAGCAGCCAAGGTTACAGGGGGGCCGGGGGTGAGCAGTTCTTC.

The chain employs TRBV7-2 and TRBJ1-1; D is unclear. The V and J ends lost 2 bases and 0 bases respectively, with 7 bases between them. The CDR3 extends over 14 amino acids. Germline CDR1 is SGHTA and CDR2 is FQGNSA. The CDR3 nucleotides are TGTGCCAGCAGCTTAACGCCGGTGAACACTGAAGCTTTCTTT. Translated: CASSLTPVNTEAFF.

This sequence joins TRBV4-2 and TRBJ2-2, with D possibly matching TRBD1 (5 bases). Germline CDR1 and CDR2: LGHNA and YNFKEQ. The V gene lost 4 bases and the J gene lost 2 bases, with 8 bases spanning the gap. The CDR3 is made up of 14 amino acids. The CDR3 nucleotides read TGTGCCAGCAGCCCCACAGGAAACACCGGGGAGCTGTTTTTT. As protein: CASSPTGNTGELFF.

The CDR3 region is CASSLGLDRTNEKLFF. The CDR3 DNA is TGTGCCAGCAGTTTGGGTCTCGACAGAACTAATGAAAAACTGTTTTTT. V gene TRBV27 combines with J gene TRBJ1-4; D is possibly TRBD1 (5 bases). Trimming stripped 3 bases from V and 1 base from J, with 12 bases between. Germline V gene sequence: CDR1 MNHEY, CDR2 SMNVEV (reference sequence). The CDR3 consists of 16 residues. The full variable domain, completed using reference TRBV27 and TRBJ1-4, is EAQVTQNPRYLITVTGKKLTVTCSQNMNHEYMSWYRQDPGLGLRQIYYSMNVEVTDKGDVPEGYKVSRKEKRNFPLILESPSPNQTSLYFCASSLGLDRTNEKLFFGSGTQLSVL.

The chain joins TRBV5-1 to TRBJ2-3; 8 bases are shared with TRBD2. The CDR3 runs 17 residues. Germline V CDR1 and CDR2: SGHRS, YFSETQ. J lost 0 bases, V lost 5 bases, and 11 bases had no gene match. The CDR3 DNA sequence: TGCGCCAGCAGACCGGCTGCGGGGGGTCAGAGCACAGATACGCAGTATTTT. It yields the protein CASRPAAGGQSTDTQYF.

CDR3 amino acids: CASSEDRGYEQYF. For the CDR3, the DNA is TGTGCCAGCAGTGAAGACAGGGGTTACGAGCAGTACTTC. This chain connects TRBV6-1 to TRBJ2-7, with 7 bases that match TRBD1. CDR3 length equals 13 residues. The V gene end was trimmed by 1 base and the J gene end by 4 bases; junction bases not matched to a gene: 1. Germline CDR1 is MNHNS and CDR2 is SASEGT.

The rearrangement joins TRBV27 to TRBJ1-1; maybe TRBD1 (6 bases). The CDR3 contains 13 residues. With 2 bases removed from V and 6 bases from J, the gap between germline ends came to 10 bases. CDR1 is MNHEY and CDR2 is SMNVEV in the germline V gene (reference sequence). CDR3 sequence reads: CASSLRGGSEAFF. CDR3 DNA sequence: TGTGCCAGCAGTTTAAGGGGGGGGTCTGAAGCTTTCTTT.

The chain recombines TRBV15 with TRBJ2-7; tentatively, D is TRBD2 (6 bases). The CDR3 spans 15 residues. The ends were cut back, 1 base at V and 2 bases at J, with 12 bases in the middle. The germline V gene encodes CDR1 LNHNV and CDR2 YYDKDF (reference sequence). CDR3 residues: CATSRVAVGTYEQYF. The CDR3 bases are TGTGCCACCAGCAGAGTAGCGGTTGGGACCTACGAGCAGTACTTC.

This chain links TRBV4-3 with TRBJ2-1, with 8 bases that match TRBD2. The junction had 4 bases not matched to a gene; V was cut back by 0 bases and J by 3 bases. This CDR3 region has 16 residues. CDR1 and CDR2 (germline): LGHNA, YSLEER. The CDR3 DNA is TGCGCCAGCAGCCAAGATTTGCGGGAGGACTACAATGAGCAGTTCTTC. Translating gives CASSQDLREDYNEQFF.

V and J are TRBV7-9 and TRBJ1-1; D is unclear. Germline CDR1 SEHNR, CDR2 FQNEAQ (reference sequence). This CDR3 has 15 residues. V was trimmed by 5 bases and J by 1 base, leaving 14 bases between them. In DNA, the CDR3 is TGTGCCAGCAGCCCCGGGTCACTGGGGAACACTGAAGCTTTCTTT. Translation gives CASSPGSLGNTEAFF.

The V and J genes are TRBV10-3 and TRBJ1-2; the D gene is possibly TRBD1 (6 bases). The germline gives CDR1 ENHRY, CDR2 SYGVKD. This CDR3 region has 12 residues. Trimming took 7 bases from V and 6 from J, leaving 12 bases between them. The CDR3 coding sequence is TGTGCCATCAAGTTGGCAGGGGATGGCTACACCTTC. Protein product: CAIKLAGDGYTF.

The chain links TRBV6-6 to TRBJ1-4; TRBD1 is a possible D gene (5 bases). Trimming stripped 5 bases from V and 7 bases from J, with 14 bases between. Germline-derived CDR1 and CDR2 are MNHNY and SVGAGI (reference sequence). This CDR3 has 14 residues. The CDR3 region is CASSKVPGSEKLFF. The CDR3 DNA is TGTGCCAGCAGTAAGGTGCCAGGGTCTGAAAAACTGTTTTTT.

The gene calls are TRBV7-9 and TRBJ2-7, with D unclear. The CDR3 consists of 12 residues. V lost 1 base, J lost 3 bases, and 4 bases lay in between. In germline, CDR1 is SEHNR, CDR2 FQNEAQ (reference sequence). In DNA form, the CDR3 reads TGTGCCAGCAGCTTAGTCCTCTACGAGCAGTACTTC. Protein product: CASSLVLYEQYF.

The chain has TRBV6-5 and TRBJ2-1; weak D call: TRBD2 (5 bases). V was trimmed by 8 bases and J by 9 bases, leaving 11 bases between them. Germline CDR1 and CDR2: MNHEY and SVGAGI. The CDR3 runs 11 residues. The CDR3 sequence is CASGEIGEQFF. DNA of the CDR3: TGTGCCAGCGGGGAGATCGGTGAGCAGTTCTTC.

This rearrangement joins TRBV29-1 to TRBJ2-3; possibly TRBD2 for D (6 bases). V lost 6 bases, J lost 6 bases, and 16 bases lay in between. Germline V gene sequence: CDR1 SQVTM, CDR2 ANQGSEA. The length of the CDR3 is 13 residues. The CDR3 region is CSVGRRLADTQYF. For the CDR3, the DNA is TGCAGCGTCGGAAGGCGGCTAGCGGATACGCAGTATTTT.

The chain couples TRBV28 to TRBJ1-2, with D possibly matching TRBD1 (5 bases). This CDR3 comprises 13 residues. Trimming left V 2 bases short and J 7 bases short, with 11 bases between. Germline CDR1 reads MDHEN; CDR2 reads SYDVKM. The chain's CDR3 is CASSLVGQGGYTF. The CDR3 nucleotides read TGTGCCAGCAGTTTAGTCGGGCAGGGTGGCTACACCTTC.

The chain's CDR3 is CASSPGNEKLFF. DNA for the CDR3: TGTGCCAGCAGCCCGGGGAATGAAAAACTGTTTTTT. The chain carries TRBV5-5 and TRBJ1-4; D is uncertain. The CDR3 has 12 residues. The V gene lost 4 bases and the J gene lost 5 bases, with 6 bases spanning the gap. From germline, CDR1 is SGHKS and CDR2 YYEKEE (reference sequence).